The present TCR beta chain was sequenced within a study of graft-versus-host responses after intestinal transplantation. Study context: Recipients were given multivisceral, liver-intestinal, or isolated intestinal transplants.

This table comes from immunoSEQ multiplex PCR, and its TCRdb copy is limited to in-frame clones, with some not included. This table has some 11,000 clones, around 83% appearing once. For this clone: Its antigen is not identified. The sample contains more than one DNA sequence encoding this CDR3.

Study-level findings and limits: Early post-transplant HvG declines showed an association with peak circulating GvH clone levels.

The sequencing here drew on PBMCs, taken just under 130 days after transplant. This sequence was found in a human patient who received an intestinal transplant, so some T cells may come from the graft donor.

The CDR3 region is CASSDSSGSYNEQFF. The CDR3 DNA reads TGTGCCAGCAGTGACTCTAGCGGCTCCTACAATGAGCAGTTCTTC. The genes are TRBV6-4 and TRBJ2-1; tentative D call: TRBD2 (6 bases). With 0 bases removed from V and 0 bases from J, the gap between germline ends came to 6 bases. This CDR3 has 15 residues. Germline CDR1 and CDR2: MRHNA and SNTAGT.